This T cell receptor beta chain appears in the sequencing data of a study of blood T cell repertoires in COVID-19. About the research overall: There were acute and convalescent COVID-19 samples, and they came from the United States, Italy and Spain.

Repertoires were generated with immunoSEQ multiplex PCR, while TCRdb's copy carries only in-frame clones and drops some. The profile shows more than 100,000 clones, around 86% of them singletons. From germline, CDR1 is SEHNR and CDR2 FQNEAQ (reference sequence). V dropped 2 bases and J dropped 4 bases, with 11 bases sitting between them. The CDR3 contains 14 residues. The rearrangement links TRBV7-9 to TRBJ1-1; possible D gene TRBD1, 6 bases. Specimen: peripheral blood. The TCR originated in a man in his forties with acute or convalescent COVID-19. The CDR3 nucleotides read TGTGCCAGCAGCTTACCAGGGGATGGCACTGAAGCTTTCTTT. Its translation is CASSLPGDGTEAFF.